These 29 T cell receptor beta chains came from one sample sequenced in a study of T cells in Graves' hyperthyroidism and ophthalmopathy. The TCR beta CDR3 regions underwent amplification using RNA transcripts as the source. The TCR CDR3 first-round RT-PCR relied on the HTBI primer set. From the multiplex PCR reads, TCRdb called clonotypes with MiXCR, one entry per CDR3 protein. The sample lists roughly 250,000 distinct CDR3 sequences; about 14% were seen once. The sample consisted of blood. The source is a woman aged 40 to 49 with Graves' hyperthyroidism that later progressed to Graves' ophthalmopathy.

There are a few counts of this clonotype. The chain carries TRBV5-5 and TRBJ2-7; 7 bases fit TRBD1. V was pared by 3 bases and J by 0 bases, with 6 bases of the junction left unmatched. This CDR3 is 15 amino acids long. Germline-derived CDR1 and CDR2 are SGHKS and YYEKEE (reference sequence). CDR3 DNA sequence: TGTGCCAGCAGCTCACAGGGGCTAAACTCCTACGAGCAGTACTTC. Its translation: CASSSQGLNSYEQYF.

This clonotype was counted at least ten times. This CDR3 is CASSLPTSGRHGEQFF. In DNA form, the CDR3 reads TGCGCCAGCAGCTTACCGACTAGCGGGAGACATGGTGAGCAGTTCTTC. V usage is TRBV5-1 and J usage is TRBJ2-1; 12 nucleotides match TRBD2. The CDR3 has 16 amino acids. Germline V gene data show CDR1 as SGHRS and CDR2 as YFSETQ. V was pared by 2 bases and J by 9 bases, with 9 bases of the junction left unmatched.

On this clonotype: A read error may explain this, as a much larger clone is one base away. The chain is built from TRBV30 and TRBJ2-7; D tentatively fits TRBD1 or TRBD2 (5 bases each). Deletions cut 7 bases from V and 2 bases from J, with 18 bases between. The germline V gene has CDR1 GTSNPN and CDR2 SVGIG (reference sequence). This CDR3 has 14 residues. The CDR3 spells CASLGDGPTYEQYF. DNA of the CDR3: TGTGCCTCCTTGGGGGACGGTCCCACCTACGAGCAGTACTTC.

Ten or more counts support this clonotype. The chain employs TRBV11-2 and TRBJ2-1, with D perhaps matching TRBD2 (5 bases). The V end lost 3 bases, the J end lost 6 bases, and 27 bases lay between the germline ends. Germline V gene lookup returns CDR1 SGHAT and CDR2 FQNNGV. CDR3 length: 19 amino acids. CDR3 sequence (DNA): TGTGCCAGCAGCTTCACCGCGGGCGGGCACTCCCTCTTGCGCAATGAGCAGTTCTTC. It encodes CASSFTAGGHSLLRNEQFF.

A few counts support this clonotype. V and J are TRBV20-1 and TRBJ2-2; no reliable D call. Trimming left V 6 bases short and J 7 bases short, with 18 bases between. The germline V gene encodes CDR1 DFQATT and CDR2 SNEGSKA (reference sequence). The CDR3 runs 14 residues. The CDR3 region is CSAPWANGVGELFF. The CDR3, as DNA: TGCAGTGCACCGTGGGCCAACGGTGTCGGGGAGCTGTTTTTT.

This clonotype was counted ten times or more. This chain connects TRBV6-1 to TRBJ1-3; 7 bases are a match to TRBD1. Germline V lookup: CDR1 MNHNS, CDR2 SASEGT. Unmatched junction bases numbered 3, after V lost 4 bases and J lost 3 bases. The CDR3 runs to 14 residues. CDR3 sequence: CASSVDRDGNTIYF. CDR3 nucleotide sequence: TGTGCCAGCAGTGTCGACAGGGATGGAAACACCATATATTTT.

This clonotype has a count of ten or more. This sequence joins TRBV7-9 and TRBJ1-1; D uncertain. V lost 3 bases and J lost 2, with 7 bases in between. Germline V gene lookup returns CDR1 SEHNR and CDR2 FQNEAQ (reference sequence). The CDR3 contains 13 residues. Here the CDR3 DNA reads TGTGCCAGCAGCTTCCACGGAAACACTGAAGCTTTCTTT. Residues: CASSFHGNTEAFF.

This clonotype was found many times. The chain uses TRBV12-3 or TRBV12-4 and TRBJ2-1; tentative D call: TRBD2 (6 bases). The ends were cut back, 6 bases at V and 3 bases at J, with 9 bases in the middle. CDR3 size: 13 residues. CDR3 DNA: TGTGCCAGCAGACTAGCCCTCTACAATGAGCAGTTCTTC. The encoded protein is CASRLALYNEQFF.

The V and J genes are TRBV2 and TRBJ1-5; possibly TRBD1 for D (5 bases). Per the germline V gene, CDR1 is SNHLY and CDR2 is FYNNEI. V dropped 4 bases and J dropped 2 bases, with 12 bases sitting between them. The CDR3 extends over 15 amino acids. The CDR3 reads CASSVEEGGNQPQHF. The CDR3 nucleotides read TGTGCCAGCAGTGTGGAAGAAGGGGGCAATCAGCCCCAGCATTTT.

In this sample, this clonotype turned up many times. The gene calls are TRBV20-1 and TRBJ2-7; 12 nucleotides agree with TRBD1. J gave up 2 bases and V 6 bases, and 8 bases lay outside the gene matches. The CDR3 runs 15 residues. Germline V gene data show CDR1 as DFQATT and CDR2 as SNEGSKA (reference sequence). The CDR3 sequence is CSAGTGGAQAYEQYF. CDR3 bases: TGCAGTGCGGGGACAGGGGGCGCGCAGGCCTACGAGCAGTACTTC.

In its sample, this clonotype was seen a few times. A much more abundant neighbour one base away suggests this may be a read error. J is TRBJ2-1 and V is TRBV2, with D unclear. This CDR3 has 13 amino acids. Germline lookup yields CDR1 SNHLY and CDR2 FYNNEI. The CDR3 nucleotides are TGTGCCAGCAGTGGAGGAACGTACAATGAGCAGTCCTTC. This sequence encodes CASSGGTYNEQSF.

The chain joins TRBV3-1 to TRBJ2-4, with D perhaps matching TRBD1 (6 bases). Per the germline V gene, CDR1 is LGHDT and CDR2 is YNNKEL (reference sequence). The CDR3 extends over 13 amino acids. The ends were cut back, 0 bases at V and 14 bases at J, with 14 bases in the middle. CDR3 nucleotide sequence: TGTGCCAGCAGCCAAGATTCGGACAGTCATGAGTACTTC. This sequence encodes CASSQDSDSHEYF.

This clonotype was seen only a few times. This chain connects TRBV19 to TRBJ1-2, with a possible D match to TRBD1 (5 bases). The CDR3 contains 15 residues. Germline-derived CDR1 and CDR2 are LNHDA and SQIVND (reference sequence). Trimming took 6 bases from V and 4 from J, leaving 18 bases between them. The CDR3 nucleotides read TGTGCCAGTAGAGGGACCAGCCGAATAGGCTATGGCTACACCTTC. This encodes CASRGTSRIGYGYTF.

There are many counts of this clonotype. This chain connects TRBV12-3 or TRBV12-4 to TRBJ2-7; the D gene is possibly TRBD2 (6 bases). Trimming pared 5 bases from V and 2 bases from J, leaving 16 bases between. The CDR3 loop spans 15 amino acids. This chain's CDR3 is CASSRGTAGPYEQYF. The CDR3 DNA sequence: TGTGCCAGCAGTCGGGGGACCGCCGGGCCCTACGAGCAGTACTTC.

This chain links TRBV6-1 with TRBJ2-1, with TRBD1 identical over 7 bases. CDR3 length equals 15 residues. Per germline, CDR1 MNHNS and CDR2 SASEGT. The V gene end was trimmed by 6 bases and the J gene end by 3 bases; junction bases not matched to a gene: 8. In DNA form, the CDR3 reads TGTGCCAGCAGCCCAAGGTCAGGGGGCTACAATGAGCAGTTCTTC. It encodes CASSPRSGGYNEQFF.

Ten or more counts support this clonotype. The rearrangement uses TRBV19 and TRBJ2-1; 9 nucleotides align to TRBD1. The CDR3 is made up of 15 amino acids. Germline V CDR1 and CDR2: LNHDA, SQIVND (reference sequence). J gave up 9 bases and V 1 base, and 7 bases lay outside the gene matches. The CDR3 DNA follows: TGTGCCAGTAGTATAGGAGGACAGGGGCTCACTGAGCAGTTCTTC. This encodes CASSIGGQGLTEQFF.

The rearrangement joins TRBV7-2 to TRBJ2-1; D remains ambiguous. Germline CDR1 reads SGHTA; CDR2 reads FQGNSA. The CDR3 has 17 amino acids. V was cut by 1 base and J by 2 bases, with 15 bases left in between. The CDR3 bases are TGTGCCAGCAGCTTAGGGATGGACGCGCCGACCTACAATGAGCAGTTCTTC. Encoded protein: CASSLGMDAPTYNEQFF.

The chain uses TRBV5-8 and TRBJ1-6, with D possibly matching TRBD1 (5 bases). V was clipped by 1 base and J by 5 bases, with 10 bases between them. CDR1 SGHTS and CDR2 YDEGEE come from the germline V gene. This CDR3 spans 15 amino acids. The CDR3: CASSLPGQNNSPLHF. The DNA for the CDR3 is TGTGCCAGCAGCTTGCCTGGACAAAATAATTCACCCCTCCACTTT.

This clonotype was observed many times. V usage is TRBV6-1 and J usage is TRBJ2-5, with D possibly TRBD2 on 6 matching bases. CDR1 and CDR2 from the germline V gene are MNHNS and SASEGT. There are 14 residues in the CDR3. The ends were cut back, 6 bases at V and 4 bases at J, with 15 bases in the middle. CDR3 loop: CASSLSGWGETQYF. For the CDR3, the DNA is TGTGCCAGCAGCCTCAGCGGGTGGGGAGAGACCCAGTACTTC.

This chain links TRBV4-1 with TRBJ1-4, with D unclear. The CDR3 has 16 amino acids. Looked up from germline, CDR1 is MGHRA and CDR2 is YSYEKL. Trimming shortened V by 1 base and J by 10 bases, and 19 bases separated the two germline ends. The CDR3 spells CASSQAYIFGEGKLFF. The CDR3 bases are TGCGCCAGCAGCCAAGCCTACATTTTTGGGGAGGGAAAACTGTTTTTT.

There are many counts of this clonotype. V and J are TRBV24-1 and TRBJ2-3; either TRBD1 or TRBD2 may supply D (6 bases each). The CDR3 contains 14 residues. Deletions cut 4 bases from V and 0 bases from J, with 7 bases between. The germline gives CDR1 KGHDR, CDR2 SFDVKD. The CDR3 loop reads CATSDGGSTDTQYF. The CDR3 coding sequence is TGTGCCACCAGTGACGGGGGCAGCACAGATACGCAGTATTTT.

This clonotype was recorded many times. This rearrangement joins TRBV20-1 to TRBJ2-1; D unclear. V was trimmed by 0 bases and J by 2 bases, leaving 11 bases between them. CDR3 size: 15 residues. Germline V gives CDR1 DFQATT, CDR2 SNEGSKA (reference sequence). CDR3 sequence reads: CSAREELLTYNEQFF. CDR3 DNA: TGCAGTGCTAGAGAGGAACTACTCACCTACAATGAGCAGTTCTTC.

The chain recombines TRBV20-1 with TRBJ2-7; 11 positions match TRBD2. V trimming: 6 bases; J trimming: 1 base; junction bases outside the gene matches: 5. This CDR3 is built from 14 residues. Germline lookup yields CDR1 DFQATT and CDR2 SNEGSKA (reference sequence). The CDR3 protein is CSAHTSGSSYEQYF. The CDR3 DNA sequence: TGCAGTGCGCACACTAGCGGGAGTTCCTACGAGCAGTACTTC.

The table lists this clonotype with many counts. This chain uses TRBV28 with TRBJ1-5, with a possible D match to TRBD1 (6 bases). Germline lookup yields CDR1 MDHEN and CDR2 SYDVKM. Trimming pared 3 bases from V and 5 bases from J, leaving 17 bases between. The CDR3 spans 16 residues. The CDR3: CASSFWDTRIHQPQHF. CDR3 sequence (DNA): TGTGCCAGCAGTTTTTGGGACACGAGGATTCATCAGCCCCAGCATTTT. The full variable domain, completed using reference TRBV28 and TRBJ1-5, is DVKVTQSSRYLVKRTGEKVFLECVQDMDHENMFWYRQDPGLGLRLIYFSYDVKMKEKGDIPEGYSVSREKKERFSLILESASTNQTSMYLCASSFWDTRIHQPQHFGDGTRLSIL.

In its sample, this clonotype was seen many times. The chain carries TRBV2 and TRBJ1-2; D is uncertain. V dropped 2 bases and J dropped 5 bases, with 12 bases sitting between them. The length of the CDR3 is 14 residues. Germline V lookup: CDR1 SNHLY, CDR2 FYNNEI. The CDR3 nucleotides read TGTGCCAGCAGTGAACAAGGTGCTATGTATGGCTACACCTTC. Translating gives CASSEQGAMYGYTF.

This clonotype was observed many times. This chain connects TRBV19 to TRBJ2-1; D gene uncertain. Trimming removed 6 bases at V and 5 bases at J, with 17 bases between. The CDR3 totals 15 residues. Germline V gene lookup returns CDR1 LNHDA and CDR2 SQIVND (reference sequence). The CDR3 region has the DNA TGTGCCAGTAGCATTTACCCCACTACCCACAATGAGCAGTTCTTC. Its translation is CASSIYPTTHNEQFF.

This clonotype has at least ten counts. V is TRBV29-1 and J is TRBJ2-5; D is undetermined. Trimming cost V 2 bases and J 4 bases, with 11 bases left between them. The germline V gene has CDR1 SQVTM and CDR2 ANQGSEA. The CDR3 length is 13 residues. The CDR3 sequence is CSVEKRLLETQYF. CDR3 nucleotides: TGCAGCGTTGAAAAGAGGCTCCTAGAGACCCAGTACTTC.

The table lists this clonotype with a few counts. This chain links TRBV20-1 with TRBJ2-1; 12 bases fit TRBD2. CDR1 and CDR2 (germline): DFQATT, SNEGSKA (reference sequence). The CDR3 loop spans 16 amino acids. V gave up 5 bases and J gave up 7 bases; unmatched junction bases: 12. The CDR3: CSAGGFLAGGRNEQFF. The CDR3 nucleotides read TGCAGTGCTGGAGGGTTCCTAGCGGGAGGGCGAAATGAGCAGTTCTTC.

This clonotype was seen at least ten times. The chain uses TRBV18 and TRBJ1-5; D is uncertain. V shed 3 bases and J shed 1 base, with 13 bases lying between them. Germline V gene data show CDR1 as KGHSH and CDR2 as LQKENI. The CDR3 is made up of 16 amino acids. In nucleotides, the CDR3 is TGTGCCAGCTCACCCGACAACCCGTTGAGCAATCAGCCCCAGCATTTT. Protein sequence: CASSPDNPLSNQPQHF.